This is a list of T cell receptor beta chains from one sample in a study of cytomegalovirus exposure and HLA in healthy donors. Profiled with immunoSEQ multiplex PCR; TCRdb holds only in-frame clones, not every one. This sample has 110,000 to 150,000 clones, with 70% to 80% found just once. The sequenced sample was PBMCs. These receptors originate from a woman aged 18 to 35 in good health and CMV-seropositive. The CDR3 runs from the conserved cysteine through the conserved F or W. A D gene is named only where the DNA matches it firmly. Size tells how often a clone was seen (once, few, many) or the class of an expanded clone, and some rows leave it out.

clone size	D gene	V gene	J gene	CDR3 DNA	CDR3 protein
.	.	TRBV19	TRBJ1-6	TGTGCCTCGAAGGGGGTGGGTTGGTCACCCCTCCACTTT	CASKGVGWSPLHF
.	.	TRBV18	TRBJ2-2	TGTGCCAGCTCAAGACATAACACCGGGGAGCTGTTTTTT	CASSRHNTGELFF
.	.	TRBV25-1	TRBJ1-5	TGTGCCAGCAGTGAAACGGGTTGGCAGCCCCAGCATTTT	CASSETGWQPQHF
.	TRBD1	TRBV6-5	TRBJ1-1	TGTGCCAGCAGTTACGGTGTCGGGACAGGGGCCACTGAAGCTTTCTTT	CASSYGVGTGATEAFF
.	TRBD1	TRBV27	TRBJ1-6	TGTGCCAGCAGTTTGGGGACAGTCCGCAATTCACCCCTCCACTTT	CASSLGTVRNSPLHF
.	TRBD2	TRBV4-3	TRBJ2-7	TGCGCCAGCAGCCGAGGGACTAGCGGGTACTACGAGCAGTACTTC	CASSRGTSGYYEQYF
.	.	TRBV14	TRBJ2-7	TGTGCCAGCTCTAAGGACACCTACGAGCAGTACTTC	CASSKDTYEQYF
.	TRBD1	TRBV18	TRBJ1-1	TGTGCCAGCTCACTTGGGACAGGGGAAACTGAAGCTTTCTTT	CASSLGTGETEAFF
.	.	TRBV6-1	TRBJ1-5	TGTGCCAGCAGTGAATTCGATCAGCCCCAGCATTTT	CASSEFDQPQHF
.	TRBD2	TRBV27	TRBJ2-3	TGTGCCAGCAAGCGGGGGGGCCAAGATACGCAGTATTTT	CASKRGGQDTQYF
.	.	TRBV27	TRBJ1-2	TGTGCCAGCAGCCCACCGGGCAGGGTAAATGGCTACACCTTC	CASSPPGRVNGYTF
.	TRBD1	TRBV5-1	TRBJ1-4	TGCGCCAGCAGCCCAACGGGACAGGGGGAGGAAAAACTGTTTTTT	CASSPTGQGEEKLFF
once	.	TRBV9	TRBJ2-1	TGTGCCAGCAGCCCTAGACTCCGGAGCTCCTACAATGAGCAGTTCTTC	CASSPRLRSSYNEQFF
.	.	TRBV5-1	TRBJ2-2	TGCGCCAGCAGCTTGTTCGCGGGGCAGATCCTAAGAAACACCGGGGAGCTGTTTTTT	CASSLFAGQILRNTGELFF
few	TRBD2	TRBV2	TRBJ2-1	TGTGCCAGGGGGCGAGGCGGGGGGGCCTCCGGGCAGTTCTTC	CARGRGGGASGQFF
.	TRBD1	TRBV9	TRBJ2-2	TGTGCCAGCAGCGTAGTAACAGGGGCTGCCGGGGAGCTGTTTTTT	CASSVVTGAAGELFF
.	TRBD1	TRBV29-1	TRBJ1-1	TGCAGCGTTGGCCAGGGGGCGGCTGAAGCTTTCTTT	CSVGQGAAEAFF
once	.	TRBV2	TRBJ2-7	TGTGCCAGCAGCGGGCGAGGGGGTTTCCACGAGCAGTACTTC	CASSGRGGFHEQYF
.	.	TRBV7-9	TRBJ2-2	TGTGCCAGCAGCTCCCTTAGGGGTCGGGCGCGAAACACCGGGGAGCTGTTTTTT	CASSSLRGRARNTGELFF
.	TRBD1	TRBV11-2	TRBJ1-4	TGTGCCAGCAGCCTCACAGGGGCAACTAATGAAAAACTGTTTTTT	CASSLTGATNEKLFF
.	TRBD1	TRBV19	TRBJ1-2	TGTGCCAGTAGACGTGGGACAGGGGTGGGCTACACCTTC	CASRRGTGVGYTF
.	.	TRBV4-1	TRBJ2-1	TGCGCCAGCAGCCACCCACTGACACTTTTTGAGCAGTTCTTC	CASSHPLTLFEQFF
once	.	TRBV12-2	TRBJ2-2	TGTGCAAGTCGCGCTATGGGCGGCCAGGGGGCTGCCGGGGAGCTGTTTTTT	CASRAMGGQGAAGELFF
.	TRBD1	TRBV6-5	TRBJ2-7	TGTGCCAGCAGTTACGACGGACAGGGGACCTACGAGCAGTACTTC	CASSYDGQGTYEQYF
.	.	TRBV10-1	TRBJ2-5	TGCGCCAGCAGGGGGTGGGACAATCAAGAGCAGTACTTC	CASRGWDNQEQYF
once	TRBD1	TRBV19	TRBJ1-2	TGTGCCAGTAGTCCGACACCGGGACAGGGAAGTTATGGCTACACCTTC	CASSPTPGQGSYGYTF
.	.	TRBV10-3	TRBJ2-5	TGTGCCATCAGTGGGGAGGGGGGCGGCCGGGAGACCCAGTACTTC	CAISGEGGGRETQYF
.	TRBD1	TRBV6-1	TRBJ2-2	TGTGCCAGCAGTTGGGGACAGGGGAGCGGGGAGCTGTTTTTT	CASSWGQGSGELFF
.	TRBD2	TRBV6-5	TRBJ2-1	TGTGCCAGCAGTACAGCGGGGGGGCCCAATGAGCAGTTCTTC	CASSTAGGPNEQFF
.	.	TRBV5-4	TRBJ1-2	TGTGCCAGCAACTTGGGGGGAGCTACCTATGGCTACACCTTC	CASNLGGATYGYTF
.	.	TRBV10-3	TRBJ1-2	TGTGCCATCAGTGCACTTACAGGGATTGACTATGGCTACACCTTC	CAISALTGIDYGYTF
.	.	TRBV7-9	TRBJ2-2	TGTGCCAGCAGCTTCATGGGGCTTCAGTCAACCGGGGAGCTGTTTTTT	CASSFMGLQSTGELFF
.	TRBD2	TRBV7-7	TRBJ2-3	TGTGCCAGCAGCCCCGACGCGGCGGGGGGGCCAGACGATACGCAGTATTTT	CASSPDAAGGPDDTQYF
few	TRBD1	TRBV11-3	TRBJ2-1	TGTGCCAGCAGCCCCGGACAGGGTTACGATGAGCAGTTCTTC	CASSPGQGYDEQFF
few	TRBD1	TRBV19	TRBJ1-2	TGTGCCAGTAGGGATAGGACAGGGTCTTTAAAGAGGGGCTATGGCTACACCTTC	CASRDRTGSLKRGYGYTF
few	TRBD1	TRBV30	TRBJ1-1	TGTGCCTGGAGTGCTAGGGGGCTTCGGACTGAAGCTTTCTTT	CAWSARGLRTEAFF
few	TRBD1	TRBV5-1	TRBJ2-1	TGCGCCAGCAGCCTAGGGACAGTAAATGAGCAGTTCTTC	CASSLGTVNEQFF
.	.	TRBV29-1	TRBJ2-1	TGCAGCATAAAGACTAGCAATGAGCAGTTCTTC	CSIKTSNEQFF
few	TRBD1	TRBV5-1	TRBJ1-6	TGCGCCAGCAGCCCCGGGACAGGGGTCGGTAATTCACCCCTCCACTTT	CASSPGTGVGNSPLHF
.	TRBD1	TRBV5-4	TRBJ2-2	TGTGCCAGCAGCCCCGGGGGCCAGGGGGCCCCCGGGGAGCTGTTTTTT	CASSPGGQGAPGELFF
.	.	TRBV28	TRBJ2-2	TGTGCCAGCAGTTTGTCCGGGTTCGGAGGGGAGCTGTTTTTT	CASSLSGFGGELFF
.	.	TRBV6-1	TRBJ2-2	TGTGCCAGCAGCAAAAACACCGGGGAGCTGTTTTTT	CASSKNTGELFF